This is a list of T cell receptor beta chains from one sample in a study of naive and memory T cell subsets. Each CDR3 protein gets one entry after TCRdb re-called the UMI-ligation and nested PCR reads with MiXCR. The sample holds just over 80,000 distinct CDR3 sequences, about 9.9% seen once. Source material: naive CD8+ T cells from blood. Every receptor here comes from a human donor in good health. Both conserved end residues are part of each CDR3. Fields, in order: J gene, V gene, D gene, clone size, CDR3 protein, CDR3 DNA. D genes are given only for firm matches. Size is omitted from some rows. Given values are once, few, many or a class for expanded clones.

J: TRBJ1-1; V: TRBV5-1; D: NA; size: few; CDR3: CASSTGEGVATEAFF; DNA: TGCGCCAGCAGTACGGGGGAAGGAGTGGCCACTGAAGCTTTCTTT
J: TRBJ1-2; V: TRBV4-3; D: NA; size: many; CDR3: CASSQDWGRYGYTF; DNA: TGCGCCAGCAGCCAAGATTGGGGCAGGTATGGCTACACCTTC
J: TRBJ2-1; V: TRBV12-3/TRBV12-4; D: NA; size: NA; CDR3: CASSPGSSEQFF; DNA: TGTGCCAGCAGTCCAGGGAGTTCGGAGCAGTTCTTC
J: TRBJ2-3; V: TRBV4-1; D: NA; size: few; CDR3: CASSQARRGGTDTQYF; DNA: TGCGCCAGCAGCCAAGCCCGGAGGGGGGGCACAGATACGCAGTATTTT
J: TRBJ2-1; V: TRBV30; D: NA; size: few; CDR3: CAWSVANEQFF; DNA: TGTGCCTGGAGTGTGGCAAATGAGCAGTTCTTC
J: TRBJ1-1; V: TRBV6-6; D: NA; size: many; CDR3: CASSYSLESHTEAFF; DNA: TGTGCCAGCAGTTACTCTCTGGAGAGCCACACTGAAGCTTTCTTT
J: TRBJ2-1; V: TRBV7-8; D: TRBD2; size: many; CDR3: CASSSSDPGTSGSRNNEQFF; DNA: TGTGCCAGCAGCTCATCTGACCCCGGGACTAGCGGGAGCCGTAACAATGAGCAGTTCTTC
J: TRBJ2-6; V: TRBV18; D: TRBD2; size: few; CDR3: CASSLRGRGSSGANVLTF; DNA: TGTGCCAGCTCCCTACGCGGGCGGGGGAGCTCTGGGGCCAACGTCCTGACTTTC
J: TRBJ2-1; V: TRBV7-2; D: NA; size: few; CDR3: CASSYNVLRLNEQFF; DNA: TGTGCCAGCAGCTATAACGTCCTGCGTCTCAATGAGCAGTTCTTC
J: TRBJ2-2; V: TRBV21-1; D: NA; size: few; CDR3: CASSSTGRNTGELFF; DNA: TGTGCCAGCAGCTCGACGGGACGTAACACCGGGGAGCTGTTTTTT
J: TRBJ2-1; V: TRBV6-2/TRBV6-3; D: NA; size: few; CDR3: CASSYPWSGVHNEQFF; DNA: TGTGCCAGCAGTTACCCCTGGTCGGGAGTCCATAATGAGCAGTTCTTC